One and the same sample provided the 7 T cell receptor beta chains below, sequenced in a study of Graves' ophthalmopathy and Graves' hyperthyroidism. Amplified material comprised TCR beta CDR3 regions derived from RNA transcripts. The first-round RT-PCR employed HTBI primers together with the Qiagen OneStep RT-PCR kit. A multiplex PCR was then performed as the second round. TCRdb re-called the multiplex PCR reads through MiXCR, storing one row per CDR3 protein. The sample lists 150,000 or so distinct CDR3 sequences, under 40% occurring once. Sequences were obtained from peripheral blood. The receptor source for this set is a woman in her thirties or forties with Graves' ophthalmopathy.

This clonotype was recorded a few times. This chain connects TRBV6-2 or TRBV6-3 to TRBJ2-2; 9 bases match TRBD2. Germline V gene data show CDR1 as MNHEY and CDR2 as SVGEGT. The CDR3 consists of 15 residues. Germline trimming cut 6 bases from V and 7 bases from J; bases unmatched to any gene: 9. CDR3 region: CASSPPAGGVGELFF. The CDR3 DNA follows: TGTGCCAGCAGCCCCCCGGCGGGGGGGGTCGGGGAGCTGTTTTTT.

The V gene is TRBV12-3 or TRBV12-4, the J gene TRBJ2-7; 11 bases match TRBD2. Trimming cost V 5 bases and J 4 bases; bases outside gene matches: 10. The CDR3 is made up of 16 amino acids. The CDR3 region is CASSRQTGLAVYEQYF. DNA of the CDR3: TGTGCCAGCAGTCGCCAAACGGGACTAGCGGTATACGAGCAGTACTTC.

The CDR3 reads CASSSGGQGAKEQYF. In nucleotides, the CDR3 is TGTGCCAGCAGTTCGGGCGGACAGGGGGCGAAGGAGCAGTACTTC. The rearrangement uses TRBV6-2 or TRBV6-3 and TRBJ2-7; 11 nucleotides align to TRBD1. The V and J ends lost 4 bases and 7 bases, in that order; junction bases with no gene match: 9. In germline, CDR1 is MNHEY, CDR2 SVGEGT. This CDR3 spans 15 amino acids.

The chain employs TRBV12-3 or TRBV12-4 and TRBJ1-1, with unresolved D. This CDR3 spans 13 amino acids. The V end was cut by 6 bases, the J end by 1 base, with 9 bases between. The CDR3 coding sequence is TGTGCCAGCAGACGGACGACGAACACTGAAGCTTTCTTT. Translated: CASRRTTNTEAFF.

The chain has TRBV6-1 and TRBJ1-1; 8 bases align to TRBD1. This CDR3 region has 16 residues. The V segment lost 2 bases and the J segment 3 bases; nucleotides outside the gene matches: 8. Germline V gene lookup returns CDR1 MNHNS and CDR2 SASEGT. Here the CDR3 reads CASSEQGADVYTEAFF. The CDR3 DNA sequence: TGTGCCAGCAGTGAACAGGGGGCTGATGTGTACACTGAAGCTTTCTTT.

The chain uses TRBV12-3 or TRBV12-4 and TRBJ2-2; 7 bases line up with TRBD2. CDR3 length equals 15 residues. V lost 7 bases and J lost 4; bases outside the gene matches: 9. CDR3 coding DNA: TGTGCCAGCACTATACGGCGGGGGATCACCGGGGAGCTGTTTTTT. This codes for CASTIRRGITGELFF.

The chain combines TRBV6-2 or TRBV6-3 with TRBJ1-2, with 9 positions matching TRBD1. V was pared by 5 bases and J by 2 bases, with 9 bases of the junction left unmatched. Germline CDR1 and CDR2: MNHEY and SVGEGT. There are 16 residues in the CDR3. The CDR3 nucleotides read TGTGCCAGCAGTCCCATCTTCGGGACAGGGAACTATGGCTACACCTTC. This translates into CASSPIFGTGNYGYTF.